This is a list of T cell receptor beta chains from one sample in a study of identical twins. Via MiXCR, TCRdb re-called the 5' RACE reads, giving one row per CDR3 protein. The table has approximately 530,000 distinct CDR3 sequences, about 20% seen once; the top ten hold 0.4% to 0.6%. The same data also went into a second study, on yellow fever vaccine responses in identical twins.

Source material: CD4+ T cells sorted from blood. The source of these receptors is a woman under 30 in good health. Both conserved end residues are trimmed from each CDR3.

J gene: TRBJ2-3
CDR3 length: 13
V gene: TRBV6-1
CDR3 protein: ASSPGTPTTDTQY

J gene: TRBJ2-4
CDR3 length: 12
V gene: TRBV5-1
CDR3 protein: ASSLAGTGNIQY

J gene: TRBJ2-1
CDR3 length: 13
V gene: TRBV11-2
CDR3 protein: ASSSGGGLNNEQF

J gene: TRBJ2-3
CDR3 length: 19
V gene: TRBV21-1
CDR3 protein: ASSKRPVDTRSQTGTDTQY

J gene: TRBJ2-2
CDR3 length: 14
V gene: TRBV4-1
CDR3 protein: ASSPQTGGMTGELF

J gene: TRBJ2-3
CDR3 length: 10
V gene: TRBV10-3
CDR3 protein: ATGGPGVTQY

J gene: TRBJ2-3
CDR3 length: 12
V gene: TRBV2
CDR3 protein: ASSEGSKRPAQY

J gene: TRBJ2-5
CDR3 length: 13
V gene: TRBV12-3/TRBV12-4
CDR3 protein: ASSTGQGTQETQY

J gene: TRBJ1-4
CDR3 length: 12
V gene: TRBV5-5
CDR3 protein: ASSPTGTGEKLF

J gene: TRBJ1-1
CDR3 length: 12
V gene: TRBV23-1
CDR3 protein: ASSQPRPYTEAF

J gene: TRBJ2-1
CDR3 length: 14
V gene: TRBV5-6
CDR3 protein: ASSVDSSSSYNEQF

J gene: TRBJ2-3
CDR3 length: 15
V gene: TRBV9
CDR3 protein: ASSEGPGLAATDTQY

J gene: TRBJ2-1
CDR3 length: 12
V gene: TRBV10-3
CDR3 protein: AISGPLADNEQF

J gene: TRBJ1-5
CDR3 length: 15
V gene: TRBV15
CDR3 protein: ATSRDSLSHSNQPQH

J gene: TRBJ1-1
CDR3 length: 13
V gene: TRBV7-9
CDR3 protein: ASSWAGQVNTEAF

J gene: TRBJ2-2
CDR3 length: 11
V gene: TRBV12-3/TRBV12-4
CDR3 protein: ASSLKAAGELF

J gene: TRBJ2-3
CDR3 length: 15
V gene: TRBV4-2
CDR3 protein: ASSQDRASASTDTQY

J gene: TRBJ2-5
CDR3 length: 12
V gene: TRBV4-1
CDR3 protein: ASSQVRRSETQY

J gene: TRBJ2-3
CDR3 length: 13
V gene: TRBV27
CDR3 protein: ASSFLGGEGDTQY

J gene: TRBJ1-1
CDR3 length: 15
V gene: TRBV12-3/TRBV12-4
CDR3 protein: ASTPNPGQGMNTEAF

J gene: TRBJ1-6
CDR3 length: 14
V gene: TRBV3-1
CDR3 protein: ASSQGRRGRNSPLH

J gene: TRBJ2-5
CDR3 length: 12
V gene: TRBV5-1
CDR3 protein: ASSSAGTMETQY

J gene: TRBJ1-1
CDR3 length: 11
V gene: TRBV7-9
CDR3 protein: ASSLPQVSEAF

J gene: TRBJ2-5
CDR3 length: 13
V gene: TRBV5-1
CDR3 protein: ASSLRSGVEETQY

J gene: TRBJ2-1
CDR3 length: 10
V gene: TRBV20-1
CDR3 protein: SATLPYNEQF

J gene: TRBJ2-7
CDR3 length: 11
V gene: TRBV6-1
CDR3 protein: ATRQGIAYEQY

J gene: TRBJ2-3
CDR3 length: 16
V gene: TRBV5-1
CDR3 protein: ASSPRLRSGASTDTQY

J gene: TRBJ2-1
CDR3 length: 11
V gene: TRBV7-9
CDR3 protein: ASSLPVLNEQF

J gene: TRBJ2-3
CDR3 length: 14
V gene: TRBV2
CDR3 protein: ASSTETSGGENTQY

J gene: TRBJ2-2
CDR3 length: 13
V gene: TRBV12-3/TRBV12-4
CDR3 protein: ASSAGQVLWGELF

J gene: TRBJ2-1
CDR3 length: 15
V gene: TRBV18
CDR3 protein: ASSPLALSGRINEQF

J gene: TRBJ2-5
CDR3 length: 12
V gene: TRBV6-1
CDR3 protein: ASTLGGATETQY

J gene: TRBJ2-1
CDR3 length: 13
V gene: TRBV12-3/TRBV12-4
CDR3 protein: ASSPQGRAYNEQF

J gene: TRBJ2-3
CDR3 length: 13
V gene: TRBV2
CDR3 protein: ASTARGDRTGTQY

J gene: TRBJ1-5
CDR3 length: 12
V gene: TRBV10-2
CDR3 protein: ASSPPGDNQPQH

J gene: TRBJ2-1
CDR3 length: 13
V gene: TRBV3-1
CDR3 protein: ASSQVGNGTSKQF